This TCR beta chain stems from a study of cytomegalovirus exposure and HLA in healthy donors. Whole-study findings and limits: A later analysis linked a missense variant in DCLRE1C to the trimming of TCR beta V and J genes. Among immune exposure information, only CMV serostatus was available.

PCR was performed using 60 Vbeta and 13 Jbeta primers. This table comes from immunoSEQ multiplex PCR, and its TCRdb copy is limited to in-frame clones, with some not included. The sample has 150,000 to 200,000 clones, 80% to 90% seen once; the top ten hold roughly 13%. A remark on this clone: Antigen unknown. Mismatch with germline at one junction end may stem from a read error.

The source material was PBMCs. The origin of this receptor is a woman aged 50 to 60 in good health and CMV-seronegative.

The CDR3 sequence is CSSSHDRLGYTF. Here the CDR3 DNA reads TGTTCCAGCAGCCACGACAGGCTTGGCTACACCTTC. The gene calls are TRBV7-9 and TRBJ1-2, with D tentatively TRBD1 (6 bases). Germline CDR1 is SEHNR and CDR2 is FQNEAQ (reference sequence). This CDR3 comprises 12 residues.